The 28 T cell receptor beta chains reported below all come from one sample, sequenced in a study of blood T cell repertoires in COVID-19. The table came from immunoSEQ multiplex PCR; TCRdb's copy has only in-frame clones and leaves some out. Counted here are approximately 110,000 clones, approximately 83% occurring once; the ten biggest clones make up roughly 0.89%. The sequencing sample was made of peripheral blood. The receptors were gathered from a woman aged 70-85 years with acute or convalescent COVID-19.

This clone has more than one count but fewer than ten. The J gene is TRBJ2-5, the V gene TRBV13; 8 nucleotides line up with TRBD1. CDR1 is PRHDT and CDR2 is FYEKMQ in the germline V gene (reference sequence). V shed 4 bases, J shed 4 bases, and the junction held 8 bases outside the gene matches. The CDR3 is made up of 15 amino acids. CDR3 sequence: CASSSGQVGVETQYF. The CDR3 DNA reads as TGTGCCAGCAGCTCGGGACAGGTGGGGGTAGAGACCCAGTACTTC.

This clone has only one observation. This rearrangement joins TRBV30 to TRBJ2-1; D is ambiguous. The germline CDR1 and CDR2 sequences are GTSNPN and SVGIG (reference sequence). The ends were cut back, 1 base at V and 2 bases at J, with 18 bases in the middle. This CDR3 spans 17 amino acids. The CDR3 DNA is TGTGCCTGGAGTGCCCGGATAGCCCGAGGAACCTACAATGAGCAGTTCTTC. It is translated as CAWSARIARGTYNEQFF.

The CDR3 coding sequence is TGTGCCAGCAGGGGGGCCAGTAGCAATCAGCCCCAGCATTTT. Protein: CASRGASSNQPQHF. The V and J genes are TRBV2 and TRBJ1-5; a weak D match, TRBD1 (6 bases). CDR1 is SNHLY, CDR2 FYNNEI, per germline. V lost 6 bases to trimming and J lost 0 bases, with 9 bases between them. This CDR3 has 14 amino acids.

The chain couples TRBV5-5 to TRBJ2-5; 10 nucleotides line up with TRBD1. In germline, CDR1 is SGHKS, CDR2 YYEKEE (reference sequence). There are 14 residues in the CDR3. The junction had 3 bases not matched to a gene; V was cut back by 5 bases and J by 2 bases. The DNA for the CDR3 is TGTGCCAGCAGTCTGGGACAGGGGCAAGAGACCCAGTACTTC. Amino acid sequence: CASSLGQGQETQYF. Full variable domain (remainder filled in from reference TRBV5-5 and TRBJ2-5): DAGVTQSPTHLIKTRGQQVTLRCSPISGHKSVSWYQQVLGQGPQFIFQYYEKEERGRGNFPDRFSARQFPNYSSELNVNALLLGDSALYLCASSLGQGQETQYFGPGTRLLVL.

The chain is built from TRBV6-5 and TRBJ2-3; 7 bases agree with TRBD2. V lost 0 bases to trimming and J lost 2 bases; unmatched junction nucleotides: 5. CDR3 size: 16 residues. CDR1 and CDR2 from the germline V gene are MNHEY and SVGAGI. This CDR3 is CASSYSPGGTTDTQYF. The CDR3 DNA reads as TGTGCCAGCAGTTACTCCCCGGGAGGCACCACAGATACGCAGTATTTT.

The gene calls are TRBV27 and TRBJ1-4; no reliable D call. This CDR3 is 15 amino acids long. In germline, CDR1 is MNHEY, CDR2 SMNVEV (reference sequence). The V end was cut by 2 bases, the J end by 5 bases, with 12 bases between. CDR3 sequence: CASSLVDSPNEKLFF. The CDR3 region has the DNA TGTGCCAGCAGTTTAGTCGACTCTCCGAATGAAAAACTGTTTTTT.

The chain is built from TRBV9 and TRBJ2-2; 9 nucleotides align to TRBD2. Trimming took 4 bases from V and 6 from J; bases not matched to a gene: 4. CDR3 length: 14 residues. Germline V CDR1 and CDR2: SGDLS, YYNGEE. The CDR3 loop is CASSPSGIAGELFF. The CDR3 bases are TGTGCCAGCAGCCCTAGCGGGATCGCCGGGGAGCTGTTTTTT.

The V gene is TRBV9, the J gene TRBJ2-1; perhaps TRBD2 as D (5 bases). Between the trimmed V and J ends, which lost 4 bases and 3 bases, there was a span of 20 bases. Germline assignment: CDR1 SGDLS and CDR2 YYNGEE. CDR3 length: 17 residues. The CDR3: CASSPEWGAANYNEQFF. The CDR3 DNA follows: TGTGCCAGCAGCCCCGAGTGGGGAGCGGCGAACTACAATGAGCAGTTCTTC.

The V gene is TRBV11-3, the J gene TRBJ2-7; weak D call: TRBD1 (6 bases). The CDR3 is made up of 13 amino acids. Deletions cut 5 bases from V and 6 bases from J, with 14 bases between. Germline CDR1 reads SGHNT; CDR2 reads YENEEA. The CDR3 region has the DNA TGTGCCAGCAGCCCGGGCCGAGGGGGCGAGCAGTACTTC. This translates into CASSPGRGGEQYF. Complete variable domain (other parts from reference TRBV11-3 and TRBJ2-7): EAGVVQSPRYKIIEKKQPVAFWCNPISGHNTLYWYLQNLGQGPELLIRYENEEAVDDSQLPKDRFSAERLKGVDSTLKIQPAELGDSAVYLCASSPGRGGEQYFGPGTRLTVT.

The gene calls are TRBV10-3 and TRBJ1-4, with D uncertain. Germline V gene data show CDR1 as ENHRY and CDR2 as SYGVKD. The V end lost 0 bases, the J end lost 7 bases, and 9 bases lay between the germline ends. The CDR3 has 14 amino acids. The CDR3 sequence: CAISESTNSEKLFF. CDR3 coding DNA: TGTGCCATCAGTGAGTCGACGAACAGTGAAAAACTGTTTTTT.

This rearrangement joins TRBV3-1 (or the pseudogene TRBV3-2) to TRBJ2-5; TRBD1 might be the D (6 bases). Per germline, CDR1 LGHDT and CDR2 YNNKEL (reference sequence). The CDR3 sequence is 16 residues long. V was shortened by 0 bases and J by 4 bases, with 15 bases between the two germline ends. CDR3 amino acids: CASSQDGQIRGETQYF. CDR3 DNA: TGTGCCAGCAGCCAAGATGGGCAAATCAGGGGAGAGACCCAGTACTTC.

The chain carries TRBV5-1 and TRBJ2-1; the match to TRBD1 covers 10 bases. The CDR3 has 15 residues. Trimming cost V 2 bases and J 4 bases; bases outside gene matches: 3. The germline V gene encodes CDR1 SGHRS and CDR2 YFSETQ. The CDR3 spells CASSFGGQGYNEQFF. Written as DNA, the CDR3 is TGCGCCAGCAGCTTCGGGGGACAGGGGTACAATGAGCAGTTCTTC.

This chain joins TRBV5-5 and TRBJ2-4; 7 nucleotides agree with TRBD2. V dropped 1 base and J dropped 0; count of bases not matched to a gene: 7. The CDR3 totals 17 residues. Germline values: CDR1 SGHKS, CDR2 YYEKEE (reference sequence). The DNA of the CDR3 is TGTGCCAGCAGCTTGAGTCTGTCTAGCGGAGCCAAAAACATTCAGTACTTC. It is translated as CASSLSLSSGAKNIQYF.

The CDR3 coding sequence is TGTGCCAGCAGCTCCTTCTCGGACAGGGACCCCTATAATTCACCCCTCCACTTT. Its protein is CASSSFSDRDPYNSPLHF. The chain carries TRBV5-6 and TRBJ1-6; 8 nucleotides agree with TRBD1. The CDR3 is 18 amino acids. The germline gives CDR1 SGHDT, CDR2 YYEEEE. Germline trimming cut 3 bases from V and 2 bases from J; bases unmatched to any gene: 10.

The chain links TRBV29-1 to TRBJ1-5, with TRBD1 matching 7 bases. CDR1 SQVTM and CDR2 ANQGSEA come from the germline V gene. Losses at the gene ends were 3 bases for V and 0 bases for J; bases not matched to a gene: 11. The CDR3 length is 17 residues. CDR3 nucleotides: TGCAGCGTTGAGGCCGACAGGGAGGCTTATAGCAATCAGCCCCAGCATTTT. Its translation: CSVEADREAYSNQPQHF.

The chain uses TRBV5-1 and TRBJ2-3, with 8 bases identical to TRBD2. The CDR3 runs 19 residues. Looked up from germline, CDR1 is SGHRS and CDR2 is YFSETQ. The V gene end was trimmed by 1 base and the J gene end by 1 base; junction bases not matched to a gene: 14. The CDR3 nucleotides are TGCGCCAGCAGCTTGATTTCTCCTCGGGGACTAGGGGGCACAGATACGCAGTATTTT. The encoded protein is CASSLISPRGLGGTDTQYF.

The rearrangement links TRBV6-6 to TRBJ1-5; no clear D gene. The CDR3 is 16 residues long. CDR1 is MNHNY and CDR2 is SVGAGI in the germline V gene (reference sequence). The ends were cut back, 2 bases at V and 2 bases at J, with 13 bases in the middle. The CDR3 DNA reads TGTGCCAGCAGTTACAACCCACTCGCCGGCAATCAGCCCCAGCATTTT. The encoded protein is CASSYNPLAGNQPQHF.

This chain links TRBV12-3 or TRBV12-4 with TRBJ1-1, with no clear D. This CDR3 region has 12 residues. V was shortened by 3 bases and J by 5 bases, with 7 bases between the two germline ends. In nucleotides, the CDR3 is TGTGCCAGCAGTTTCAGTTGGACTGAAGCTTTCTTT. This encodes CASSFSWTEAFF.

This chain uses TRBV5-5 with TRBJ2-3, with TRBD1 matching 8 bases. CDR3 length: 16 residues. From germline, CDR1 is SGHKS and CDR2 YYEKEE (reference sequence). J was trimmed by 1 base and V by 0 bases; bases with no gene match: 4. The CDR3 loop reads CASSLGDRMGTDTQYF. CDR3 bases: TGTGCCAGCAGCTTGGGGGACAGGATGGGCACAGATACGCAGTATTTT.

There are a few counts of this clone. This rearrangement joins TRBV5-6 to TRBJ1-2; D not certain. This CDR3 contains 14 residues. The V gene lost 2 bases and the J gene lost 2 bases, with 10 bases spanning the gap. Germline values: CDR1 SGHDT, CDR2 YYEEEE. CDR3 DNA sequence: TGTGCCAGCAGCTTACCGCCAGGCAACTATGGCTACACCTTC. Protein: CASSLPPGNYGYTF.

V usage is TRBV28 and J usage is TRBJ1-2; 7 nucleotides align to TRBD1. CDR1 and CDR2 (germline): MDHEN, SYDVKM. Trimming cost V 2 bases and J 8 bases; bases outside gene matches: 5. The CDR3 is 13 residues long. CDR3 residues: CASSLDRARGYTF. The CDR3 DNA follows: TGTGCCAGCAGTTTAGACAGGGCGAGGGGCTACACCTTC.

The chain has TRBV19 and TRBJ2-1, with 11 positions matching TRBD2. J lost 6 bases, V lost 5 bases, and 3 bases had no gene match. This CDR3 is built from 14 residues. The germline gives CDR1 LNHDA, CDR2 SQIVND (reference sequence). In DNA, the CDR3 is TGTGCCAGTAGTCTAGCGGGGGGCCCCAATGAGCAGTTCTTC. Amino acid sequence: CASSLAGGPNEQFF.

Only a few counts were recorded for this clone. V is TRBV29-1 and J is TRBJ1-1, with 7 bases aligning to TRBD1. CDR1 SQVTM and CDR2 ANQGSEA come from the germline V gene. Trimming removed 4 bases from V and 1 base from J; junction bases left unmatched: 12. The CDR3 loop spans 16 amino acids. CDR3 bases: TGCAGCGTTGCGGATACAGGGGCGGTGGCGAACACTGAAGCTTTCTTT. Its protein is CSVADTGAVANTEAFF. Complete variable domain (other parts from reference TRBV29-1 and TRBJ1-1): SAVISQKPSRDICQRGTSLTIQCQVDSQVTMMFWYRQQPGQSLTLIATANQGSEATYESGFVIDKFPISRPNLTFSTLTVSNMSPEDSSIYLCSVADTGAVANTEAFFGQGTRLTVV.

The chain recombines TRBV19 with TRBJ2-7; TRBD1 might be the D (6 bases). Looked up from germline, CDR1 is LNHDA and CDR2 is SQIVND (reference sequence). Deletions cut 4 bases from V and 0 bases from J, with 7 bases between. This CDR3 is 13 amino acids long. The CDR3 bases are TGTGCCAGTAGTACGGACAGCTCCTACGAGCAGTACTTC. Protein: CASSTDSSYEQYF.

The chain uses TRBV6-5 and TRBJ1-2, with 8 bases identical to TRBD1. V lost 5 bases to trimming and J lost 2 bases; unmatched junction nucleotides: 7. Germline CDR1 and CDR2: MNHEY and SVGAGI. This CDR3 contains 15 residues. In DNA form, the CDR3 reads TGTGCCAGCAGTAGAGGACAGGGACAAAACTATGGCTACACCTTC. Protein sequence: CASSRGQGQNYGYTF.

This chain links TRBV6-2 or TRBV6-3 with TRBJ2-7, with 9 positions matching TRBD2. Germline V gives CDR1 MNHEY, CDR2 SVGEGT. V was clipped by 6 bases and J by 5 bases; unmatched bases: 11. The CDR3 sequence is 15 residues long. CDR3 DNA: TGTGCCAGCAGCCATCTAGCGGGACTCCATCACGAGCAGTACTTC. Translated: CASSHLAGLHHEQYF.

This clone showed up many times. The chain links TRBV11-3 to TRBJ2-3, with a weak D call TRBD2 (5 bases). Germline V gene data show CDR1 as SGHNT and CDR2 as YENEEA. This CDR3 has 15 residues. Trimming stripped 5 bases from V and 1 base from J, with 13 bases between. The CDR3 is CASSAAGVGTDTQYF. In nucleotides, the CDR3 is TGTGCCAGCAGCGCGGCGGGCGTTGGCACAGATACGCAGTATTTT.

The CDR3 reads CASSPTGLGQPQHF. DNA for the CDR3: TGTGCCAGCAGTCCTACAGGGTTAGGTCAGCCCCAGCATTTT. V and J are TRBV7-9 and TRBJ1-5; D possibly corresponds to TRBD1 (6 bases). The CDR3 consists of 14 residues. Trimming took 6 bases from V and 6 from J, leaving 15 bases between them. Germline V gene sequence: CDR1 SEHNR, CDR2 FQNEAQ (reference sequence).